Presented here are 7 T cell receptor beta chains from one specimen sequenced in a study of Ad26.COV2.S vaccination and SARS-CoV-2 variants. The table came from immunoSEQ multiplex PCR; TCRdb's copy has only in-frame clones and leaves some out. Here the sample spans 400,000 to 450,000 clones, approximately 90% being singletons. Noted treatment: about 20 received Ad26.COV2.S at low or high dose, single or two shots; 5 received placebo; per-sample allocation not given. Samples analyzed were those drawn on day 63 after the first vaccine or placebo injection. The starting material was peripheral blood, obtained in a trial of Ad26.COV2.S vaccine versus placebo. These receptors were collected from a person between 18 and 60 years old who received the Ad26.COV2.S COVID-19 vaccine or a placebo.

The V gene is TRBV3-1 (or the pseudogene TRBV3-2), the J gene TRBJ2-7; no definite D call. The CDR3 sequence is 13 residues long. V shed 0 bases and J shed 7 bases, with 10 bases lying between them. Germline V gene data show CDR1 as LGHDT and CDR2 as YNNKEL (reference sequence). The CDR3 loop is CASSQEPVREQYF. CDR3 sequence (DNA): TGTGCCAGCAGCCAAGAACCCGTTCGGGAGCAGTACTTC.

The CDR3 DNA is TGTGCCAGCAGTTTGGCGGGGGCGGGGTACGAGCAGTACTTC. Translation: CASSLAGAGYEQYF. The chain is built from TRBV27 and TRBJ2-7; D possibly corresponds to TRBD2 (7 bases). The CDR3 has 14 amino acids. Germline loops: CDR1 MNHEY, CDR2 SMNVEV (reference sequence). Between the trimmed V and J ends, which lost 3 bases and 4 bases, there was a span of 13 bases.

The chain couples TRBV3-1 (or the pseudogene TRBV3-2) to TRBJ1-1; D call uncertain. Trimming left V 0 bases short and J 1 base short, with 6 bases between. The CDR3 extends over 14 amino acids. CDR1 is LGHDT, CDR2 YNNKEL, per germline (reference sequence). The CDR3 region is CASSQDFANTEAFF. In DNA form, the CDR3 reads TGTGCCAGCAGCCAAGATTTTGCGAACACTGAAGCTTTCTTT.

The genes are TRBV15 and TRBJ2-2, with 7 bases fitting TRBD1. The CDR3 sequence is 15 residues long. Unmatched junction bases numbered 4, after V lost 4 bases and J lost 2 bases. Per the germline V gene, CDR1 is LNHNV and CDR2 is YYDKDF (reference sequence). As DNA, the CDR3 is TGTGCCACCAGCAACAGGGGCGATAACACCGGGGAGCTGTTTTTT. Amino acid sequence: CATSNRGDNTGELFF. The full variable domain, with the rest looked up from reference TRBV15 and TRBJ2-2, is DAMVIQNPRYQVTQFGKPVTLSCSQTLNHNVMYWYQQKSSQAPKLLFHYYDKDFNNEADTPDNFQSRRPNTSFCFLDIRSPGLGDTAMYLCATSNRGDNTGELFFGEGSRLTVL.

J is TRBJ2-5 and V is TRBV15; TRBD1 agrees at 10 bases. The CDR3 length is 17 residues. V gave up 0 bases and J gave up 4 bases; unmatched junction bases: 8. CDR1 LNHNV and CDR2 YYDKDF come from the germline V gene (reference sequence). CDR3 bases: TGTGCCACCAGCAGAGATCCGACCGGGACAGGGGTAGAGACCCAGTACTTC. It encodes CATSRDPTGTGVETQYF.

V usage is TRBV1 and J usage is TRBJ1-4; no DNA check was done on the table's D call, TRBD1. TRBV1 is a pseudogene segment. The CDR3 totals 15 residues. CDR3 coding DNA: TGCACCAGCAGCCCGCGGACAGGGGTTTGTGAAAAACTGTTTTTT. Its protein is CTSSPRTGVCEKLFF.

The rearrangement joins TRBV5-1 to TRBJ2-1; TRBD1 or TRBD2 may be the D gene (5 bases each). CDR3 size: 16 residues. Trimming stripped 5 bases from V and 9 bases from J, with 24 bases between. Germline V CDR1 and CDR2: SGHRS, YFSETQ. For the CDR3, the DNA is TGCGCCAGCAGTCCCCTCGGGGACCCCGTTGGCGGTGAGCAGTTCTTC. Protein: CASSPLGDPVGGEQFF.